This is a list of T cell receptor beta chains from one sample in a study of T-cell memory formation after mild COVID-19. One entry per CDR3 protein results from TCRdb running MiXCR on the 5' RACE reads. The sample carries 410,000 or so distinct CDR3 sequences, around 22% recorded once. Sample: PBMCs or a T cell subset sorted from them (not recorded which). Source of these receptors: an adult woman who had mild COVID-19 (a few samples of this study predate the infection). Cell type and time point are not known. Both conserved end residues are part of each CDR3. The D gene is left open where the match is weak. For some rows the clone size is stated as once, few or many, or as a class when expanded; others skip it.

j_call v_call clone_size d_call cdr3_nt cdr3_aa
TRBJ2-1 TRBV9 few TRBD2 TGTGCCAGCAGCTCTGTGTTAGCGGGGGCCCACAATGAGCAGTTCTTC CASSSVLAGAHNEQFF
TRBJ2-7 TRBV12-5 . . TGTGCTAGTGGTTTGGTACTACGCCAACCCCACGAGCAGTACTTC CASGLVLRQPHEQYF
TRBJ1-2 TRBV12-3/TRBV12-4 few . TGTGCCAGCCCCGGGTCTAACTATGGCTACACCTTC CASPGSNYGYTF
TRBJ1-5 TRBV20-1 few . TGCAGTGCTAGACAGCGGGGCAATCAGCCCCAGCATTTT CSARQRGNQPQHF
TRBJ2-6 TRBV2 . . TGTGCCAGCAGTGAAGCCCTACGGGGTGGCGTCCTGACTTTC CASSEALRGGVLTF
TRBJ2-3 TRBV20-1 few TRBD2 TGCAGTGCTAGCCCGCGTAGCGGGAGGGCCACAGATACGCAGTATTTT CSASPRSGRATDTQYF
TRBJ2-5 TRBV16 . . TGTGCCAGCAGCCAAACAGGGTGGATGGAGACCCAGTACTTC CASSQTGWMETQYF
TRBJ2-3 TRBV30 . . TGTGCCTCGGGCCACAGCACAGATACGCAGTATTTT CASGHSTDTQYF
TRBJ2-7 TRBV10-3 . . TGTGCCATCAGTGAGGCGGGACCCTTGAGCTCCTACGAGCAGTACTTC CAISEAGPLSSYEQYF
TRBJ2-2 TRBV5-1 few . TGCGCCAGCAGCGCGGGACAGCCGAACACCGGGGAGCTGTTTTTT CASSAGQPNTGELFF
TRBJ2-3 TRBV11-2 . . TGTGCCAGCAGCTACCGGGACGACACAGATACGCAGTATTTT CASSYRDDTDTQYF
TRBJ2-5 TRBV6-2/TRBV6-3 few . TGTGCCAGCAGTTACTCGACCTCGACATATGACCAAGAGACCCAGTACTTC CASSYSTSTYDQETQYF
TRBJ1-6 TRBV5-8 few . TGTGCCAGCAGTGTGGGTTATAATTCACCCCTCCACTTT CASSVGYNSPLHF
TRBJ2-3 TRBV7-3 few . TGTGCCAGCAGCGTCACGGGAGATACGCAGTATTTT CASSVTGDTQYF
TRBJ2-7 TRBV7-2 few TRBD1 TGTGCCAGCAGCTACACCGGGACAGTCCCCTACGAGCAGTACTTC CASSYTGTVPYEQYF
TRBJ2-5 TRBV7-8 few . TGTGCCAGCAGCTTAGCGGTAGTCCAAGAGACCCAGTACTTC CASSLAVVQETQYF
TRBJ2-7 TRBV2 . . TGTGCCAGCAGTGACGGGAGTTACTACGAGCAGTACTTC CASSDGSYYEQYF
TRBJ2-3 TRBV2 . TRBD2 TGTGCCAGCCGCCGGGAGGGGGGCGGAGGCACAGATACGCAGTATTTT CASRREGGGGTDTQYF
TRBJ1-5 TRBV4-2 few . TGTGCCAGCAGCCAAGATGGCGGTTATAGCAATCAGCCCCAGCATTTT CASSQDGGYSNQPQHF